These T cell receptor beta chains were read from a single sample in a study of blood T cell repertoires in COVID-19. Profiling relied on immunoSEQ multiplex PCR, and the TCRdb table lists in-frame clones only, not all of them. Here the sample spans around 200,000 clones, 84% being singletons. Source material: peripheral blood. These receptors were taken from a human donor with acute or convalescent COVID-19. The donor label of this sample is uncertain. The CDR3 runs from the conserved cysteine through the conserved F or W. Each record gives: CDR3 protein, D gene, V gene. A D gene is named only where the DNA matches it firmly.

CDR3 protein: CATSREGALSYEQYF
D gene: NA
V gene: TRBV15

CDR3 protein: CASSIRYPGTGNQPQHF
D gene: TRBD1
V gene: TRBV19

CDR3 protein: CAWRGSQFWESSYEQYF
D gene: NA
V gene: TRBV30

CDR3 protein: CASSTGQGNTEAFF
D gene: TRBD1
V gene: TRBV5-1

CDR3 protein: CASSENTGHNEQFF
D gene: NA
V gene: TRBV2

CDR3 protein: CASSLEQGAYEQYF
D gene: TRBD1
V gene: TRBV28

CDR3 protein: CATSITGSTGELFF
D gene: NA
V gene: TRBV5-6

CDR3 protein: CASSEPYQGMNTEAFF
D gene: NA
V gene: TRBV2

CDR3 protein: CASFTGTRNTEAFF
D gene: NA
V gene: TRBV19

CDR3 protein: CASRGQGRNTEAFF
D gene: TRBD1
V gene: TRBV2

CDR3 protein: CASSRDFSNQPQHF
D gene: NA
V gene: TRBV2

CDR3 protein: CASSLRKTGRDPYEQYF
D gene: NA
V gene: TRBV27

CDR3 protein: CASTPDRGLNSPLHF
D gene: TRBD1
V gene: TRBV27

CDR3 protein: CAWSTRGQTYEQYF
D gene: TRBD1
V gene: TRBV30

CDR3 protein: CASSLGTSGTYEQYF
D gene: TRBD2
V gene: TRBV7-9

CDR3 protein: CSALQGAGETQYF
D gene: TRBD1
V gene: TRBV29-1

CDR3 protein: CATSRGQTTYEQYF
D gene: NA
V gene: TRBV15

CDR3 protein: CASIGQLYEQYF
D gene: NA
V gene: TRBV2

CDR3 protein: CASSLNAQGSNEKLFF
D gene: TRBD1
V gene: TRBV18

CDR3 protein: CASSFRVEKNGYTF
D gene: NA
V gene: TRBV5-1

CDR3 protein: CASSPMGLKNTEAFF
D gene: NA
V gene: TRBV7-3

CDR3 protein: CSVEEGQGVDTQYF
D gene: TRBD1
V gene: TRBV29-1

CDR3 protein: CASSAPGTAGAEKLFF
D gene: NA
V gene: TRBV21-1

CDR3 protein: CASGRTGGAGYTF
D gene: TRBD1
V gene: TRBV12-5

CDR3 protein: CASSLQPDSSGYTF
D gene: NA
V gene: TRBV2

CDR3 protein: CASSPHGGGSEAFF
D gene: TRBD1
V gene: TRBV5-8

CDR3 protein: CASSVGGRVGHSTGELFF
D gene: NA
V gene: TRBV9

CDR3 protein: CASSPELRGTEAFF
D gene: NA
V gene: TRBV2

CDR3 protein: CASSLRGADEKLFF
D gene: NA
V gene: TRBV5-6

CDR3 protein: CASSPRSDFDYGYTF
D gene: NA
V gene: TRBV5-5

CDR3 protein: CASGLARTGPFYEQYF
D gene: TRBD1
V gene: TRBV12-5

CDR3 protein: CASSAPGTRGTQYF
D gene: TRBD2
V gene: TRBV3-1/TRBV3-2

CDR3 protein: CASVATGNSGNTIYF
D gene: NA
V gene: TRBV28